The source of this T cell receptor beta chain is a study of vaccination and CD4 T cells after COVID-19. Study-level background: The interval from dose two to post-vaccine sampling had a median of approximately 73 days, and it ranged from 14 to 241. Controls used CEFX viral epitopes (positive), HIV-1 Nef peptides (negative), or no peptide. Study observations and caveats: Rising from around 20 to 38, the median of SARS-CoV-2-reactive clonotypes did not change significantly. Early post-infection timepoints were missing, and relatively few convalescent patients were studied.

Cultured CD4+ T-cell DNA underwent Oncomine TCR Beta short-read sequencing. One entry per CDR3 protein results from TCRdb running MiXCR on the PCR reads. The sample contains 9,500 to 15,000 distinct CDR3 sequences, 50% to 75% of which appear only once. Treatment meaning: roughly ten-day PBMC culture with coronavirus spike peptide pools or control peptides (ViraFEST assay). This clonotype appeared a few times. What it binds is unknown. Germline loops: CDR1 MDHEN, CDR2 SYDVKM. This CDR3 has 10 residues. Trimming took off 6 bases at V and 6 bases at J, with 6 bases between the two ends. This rearrangement joins TRBV28 to TRBJ2-7; possible D gene TRBD1, 5 bases. The clonotype originates from a human donor who had recovered from COVID-19. The sequencing sample was made of CD4+ T cells from blood, cultured in vitro. The CDR3 is CASRGLEQYF. In nucleotides, the CDR3 is TGTGCCAGCAGGGGGCTCGAGCAGTACTTC. The variable domain in full, with the rest retrieved from reference TRBV28 and TRBJ2-7, is DVKVTQSSRYLVKRTGEKVFLECVQDMDHENMFWYRQDPGLGLRLIYFSYDVKMKEKGDIPEGYSVSREKKERFSLILESASTNQTSMYLCASRGLEQYFGPGTRLTVT.